This T cell receptor (beta chain) was documented in a study of cytomegalovirus exposure and HLA in healthy donors. Study results and caveats: The finding came from a later analysis; first-cohort TCR clusters tended to co-occur in the 130 or so validation repertoires. Testing in vitro showed a few CMV-associated chains specific for CMV antigens.

J was trimmed by 0 bases and V by 7 bases; bases with no gene match: 10. The CDR3 contains 19 residues. Germline V gene lookup returns CDR1 MDHEN and CDR2 SYDVKM. Concerning this clone: Its antigen is undetermined.

Sequenced by immunoSEQ multiplex PCR; TCRdb stores in-frame clones only, minus some. The data contain 90,000 to 100,000 clones, approximately 93% of them singletons. This chain joins TRBV28 and TRBJ2-1, with TRBD2 matching over 15 bases. Sequenced sample: PBMCs. This sequence originates from a woman in her thirties in good health and CMV-seropositive. The DNA for the CDR3 is TGTGCCAGCACCGAAGGGGGGGGACTAGCGGGAGGCTCCTACAATGAGCAGTTCTTC. The encoded protein is CASTEGGGLAGGSYNEQFF.